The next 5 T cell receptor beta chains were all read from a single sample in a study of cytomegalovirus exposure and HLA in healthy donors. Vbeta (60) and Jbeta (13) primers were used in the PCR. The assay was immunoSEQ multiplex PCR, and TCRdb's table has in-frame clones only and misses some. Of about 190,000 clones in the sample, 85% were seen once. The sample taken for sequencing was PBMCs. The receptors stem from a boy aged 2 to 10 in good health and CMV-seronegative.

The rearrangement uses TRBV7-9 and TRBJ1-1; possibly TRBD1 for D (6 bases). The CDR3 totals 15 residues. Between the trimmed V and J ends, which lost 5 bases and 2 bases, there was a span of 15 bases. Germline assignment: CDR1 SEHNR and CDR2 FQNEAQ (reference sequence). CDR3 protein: CASSPEPGDNTEAFF. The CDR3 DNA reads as TGTGCCAGCAGCCCCGAACCAGGGGACAACACTGAAGCTTTCTTT.

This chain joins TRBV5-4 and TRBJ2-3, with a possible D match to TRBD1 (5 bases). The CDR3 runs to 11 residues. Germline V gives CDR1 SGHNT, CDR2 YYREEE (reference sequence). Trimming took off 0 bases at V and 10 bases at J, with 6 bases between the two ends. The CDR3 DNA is TGTGCCAGCAGCTTGGGGGGCGCGCAGTATTTT. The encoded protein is CASSLGGAQYF.

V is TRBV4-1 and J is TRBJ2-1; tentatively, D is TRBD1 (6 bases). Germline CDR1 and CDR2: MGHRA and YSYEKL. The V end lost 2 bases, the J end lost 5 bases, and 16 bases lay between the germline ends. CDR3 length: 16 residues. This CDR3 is CASSQHREVLHNEQFF. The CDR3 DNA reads TGCGCCAGCAGCCAACACAGGGAAGTCCTTCACAATGAGCAGTTCTTC.

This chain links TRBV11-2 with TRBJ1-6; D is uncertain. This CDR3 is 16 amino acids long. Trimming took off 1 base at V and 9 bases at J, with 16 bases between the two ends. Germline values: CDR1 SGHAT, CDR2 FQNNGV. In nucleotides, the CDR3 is TGTGCCAGCAGCTTAGTTTGGAGGCCTTCGGGTTCACCCCTCCACTTT. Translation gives CASSLVWRPSGSPLHF.

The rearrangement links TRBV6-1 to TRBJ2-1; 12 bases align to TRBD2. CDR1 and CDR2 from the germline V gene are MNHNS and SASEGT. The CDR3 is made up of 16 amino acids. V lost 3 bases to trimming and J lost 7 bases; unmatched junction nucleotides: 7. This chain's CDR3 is CASSEVSSGRVNEQFF. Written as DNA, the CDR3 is TGTGCCAGCAGTGAGGTCTCTAGCGGGAGGGTAAATGAGCAGTTCTTC.